Listed below are T cell receptor beta chains from one sample, sequenced in a study of blood T cell repertoires in COVID-19. Sequencing was performed with immunoSEQ multiplex PCR; in TCRdb, only in-frame clones are kept and a portion is missing. The data contain 300,000 to 350,000 clones, around 87% of them singletons. Sample: peripheral blood. Source of these receptors: a man aged 18 to 29 with active or convalescent COVID-19. CDR3s include the opening cysteine and the closing phenylalanine or tryptophan.

V,J,CDR3
TRBV6-5,TRBJ2-5,CASSYGAGPQETQYF
TRBV27,TRBJ2-7,CASSLSGGGREQYF
TRBV11-2,TRBJ2-2,CASSLGTVANTGELFF
TRBV3-1/TRBV3-2,TRBJ1-6,CASSQWPLPLHF
TRBV5-1,TRBJ2-3,CASSWHSTDTQYF
TRBV7-6,TRBJ1-6,CASRPPGTGGSPLHF
TRBV6-1,TRBJ1-2,CASSELTGRSNYGYTF
TRBV19,TRBJ2-3,CASSNLAANVDTQYF
TRBV28,TRBJ1-5,CASSPRGGGNQPQHF
TRBV18,TRBJ1-1,CASSNTRNTEAFF
TRBV28,TRBJ1-2,CASSLSGGLGGYTF
TRBV7-9,TRBJ2-3,CASSSRTSRDTQYF
TRBV5-1,TRBJ2-5,CASSGEETQYF
TRBV21-1,TRBJ1-1,CASNPGNDREDTEAFF
TRBV4-3,TRBJ2-1,CASSQGARSYNEQFF
TRBV5-6,TRBJ2-1,CASSTESGSDEQFF
TRBV4-2,TRBJ1-2,CASSAPDRGQYGYTF
TRBV7-2,TRBJ2-1,CASSLGPAAGNEQFF
TRBV13,TRBJ2-3,CASSLGPREGFTDTQYF
TRBV5-5,TRBJ1-1,CASSRLRSPEAFF
TRBV7-9,TRBJ2-1,CASSLGLGNEQFF
TRBV19,TRBJ2-3,CASSIGLITDTQYF
TRBV4-2,TRBJ1-1,CASSQDSRGPTEAFF
TRBV19,TRBJ1-5,CASSTGLAPQHF
TRBV24-1,TRBJ2-1,CATSGLAGAYNEQFF
TRBV2,TRBJ2-1,CASKGSSASNEQFF
TRBV5-4,TRBJ1-6,CAGNRGGGDSPLHF
TRBV7-9,TRBJ1-5,CASSYGTGNQPQHF
TRBV7-2,TRBJ1-5,CASSYYSGGKQPQHF
TRBV2,TRBJ2-3,CASPGQSTDTQYF
TRBV3-1/TRBV3-2,TRBJ1-1,CASSQDQALTEAFF
TRBV11-2,TRBJ2-7,CASSPGVGRRSSNYEQYF
TRBV28,TRBJ1-2,CASNPIGYGYTF
TRBV12-3/TRBV12-4,TRBJ1-1,CASRDSSNTEAFF
TRBV28,TRBJ1-5,CASSLARGSNQPQHF
TRBV5-1,TRBJ2-2,CASSAWTGSGELFF
TRBV7-2,TRBJ1-6,CASSSTPGNSPLHF
TRBV5-4,TRBJ2-1,CASSSGFRNENEQFF
TRBV7-2,TRBJ1-5,CASSLGWLEGQPQHF
TRBV28,TRBJ1-6,CASLRWAGENSPLHF
TRBV27,TRBJ1-1,CASSFNRGNTEAFF
TRBV7-3,TRBJ2-1,CASSLSTSVWSHEQFF
TRBV5-4,TRBJ2-3,CASSLQRPTDTQYF
TRBV15,TRBJ2-1,CATSSGHEQFF
TRBV11-2,TRBJ2-7,CASSFGAGGLYEQYF
TRBV27,TRBJ1-1,CARSKSRGPPNTEAFF
TRBV27,TRBJ2-1,CASSMTSGRVNEQFF
TRBV7-2,TRBJ2-5,CASSLVLWSRYETQYF
TRBV2,TRBJ1-4,CASNGQGAANEKLFF
TRBV4-3,TRBJ1-2,CASSQAGTAGLNYGYTF
TRBV28,TRBJ2-7,CASRSIYEQYF
TRBV5-6,TRBJ1-3,CASSLLRASGNTIYF